Listed below are T cell receptor beta chains from one sample, sequenced in a study of human T cells and chemical hapten exposure. TCRdb redid the calling of the RACE reads with MiXCR, one entry per CDR3 protein. The sample includes just over 350,000 distinct CDR3 sequences, around 6% of them seen just once. The material sequenced was whole blood, taken in connection with sensitization to the hapten diphenylcyclopropenone (DPC). The receptors were gathered from a woman between 18 and 29 years old with alopecia areata. Some clones in this sample may be carry-over from other donors' samples. Both conserved end residues are part of each CDR3. Each record gives: D gene, J gene, clone size, CDR3 length, V gene, CDR3 DNA, CDR3 protein. A D gene is named only where the DNA matches it firmly. Size is omitted from some rows. Given values are once, few, many or a class for expanded clones.

D: -
J: TRBJ1-1
size: -
length: 13
V: TRBV7-2
DNA: TGTGCCAGCAGCCACGGCCGAGGGCAAGAAGCTTTCTTT
CDR3: CASSHGRGQEAFF

D: -
J: TRBJ1-2
size: many
length: 14
V: TRBV25-1
DNA: TGTGCCAGCAGTGAATCATCGTCCATCTATGGCTACACCTTC
CDR3: CASSESSSIYGYTF

D: TRBD1
J: TRBJ1-2
size: many
length: 15
V: TRBV6-5
DNA: TGTGCCAGCAGTCCAACAGGGGGCGTCGACTATGGCTACACCTTC
CDR3: CASSPTGGVDYGYTF

D: -
J: TRBJ2-7
size: -
length: 15
V: TRBV5-1
DNA: TGCGCCAGCAGCTTGGGGACCCCCGGTCCCTACGAGCAGTACTTC
CDR3: CASSLGTPGPYEQYF

D: -
J: TRBJ1-5
size: -
length: 12
V: TRBV28
DNA: TGTGCCAGCAGTTTTGTTTCTCAGCCCCAGCATTTT
CDR3: CASSFVSQPQHF

D: -
J: TRBJ2-3
size: many
length: 17
V: TRBV4-1
DNA: TGCGCCAGCAGCCAAGTGCCGGGGGCTTACCTCACAGATACGCAGTATTTT
CDR3: CASSQVPGAYLTDTQYF

D: TRBD1
J: TRBJ2-2
size: -
length: 16
V: TRBV24-1
DNA: TGTGCCACCAGTGAGCCCGGGACAGGGGCCACCGGGGAGCTGTTTTTT
CDR3: CATSEPGTGATGELFF

D: -
J: TRBJ1-2
size: few
length: 16
V: TRBV11-2
DNA: TGTGCCAGCAGCTTAGATTTGGCCAGGGCTGACTATGGCTACACCTTC
CDR3: CASSLDLARADYGYTF

D: -
J: TRBJ2-7
size: -
length: 14
V: TRBV5-6
DNA: TGTGCCAGCAGCTTGGAATTGGCCCCTTACGAGCAGTACTTC
CDR3: CASSLELAPYEQYF

D: -
J: TRBJ1-5
size: many
length: 14
V: TRBV9
DNA: TGTGCCAGCAGCGTAGACGGGGCCAATCAGCCCCAGCATTTT
CDR3: CASSVDGANQPQHF

D: TRBD1
J: TRBJ1-1
size: -
length: 16
V: TRBV24-1
DNA: TGTGCCACCAGTGATTTGGGCGACAGGGTGTACACTGAAGCTTTCTTT
CDR3: CATSDLGDRVYTEAFF

D: TRBD2
J: TRBJ2-3
size: few
length: 19
V: TRBV6-5
DNA: TGTGCCAGCAGTTACCCCCAGAGAGCTAGCGGGGGGGTCCAGGATACGCAGTATTTT
CDR3: CASSYPQRASGGVQDTQYF

D: TRBD1
J: TRBJ1-5
size: few
length: 14
V: TRBV20-1
DNA: TGCAGTGTTTCCGGGACAGCCCCGTTTGGGGCCCAGCATTTT
CDR3: CSVSGTAPFGAQHF

D: TRBD1
J: TRBJ1-5
size: few
length: 18
V: TRBV6-1
DNA: TGTGCCAGCAGTGATGGATGGTCAGGGGGATATAGCAATCAGCCCCAGCATTTT
CDR3: CASSDGWSGGYSNQPQHF

D: -
J: TRBJ1-4
size: many
length: 14
V: TRBV7-9
DNA: TGTGCCAGCAGTCGCAGGGTCACCAATGAAAAACTGTTTTTT
CDR3: CASSRRVTNEKLFF

D: -
J: TRBJ1-5
size: -
length: 13
V: TRBV6-6
DNA: TGTGCCAGCAGCCCTACTATAGGGCAGCCCCAGCATTTT
CDR3: CASSPTIGQPQHF

D: -
J: TRBJ1-6
size: many
length: 15
V: TRBV5-1
DNA: TGCGCCAGCAGCGCCTGGACCGCTAATAATTCACCCCTCCACTTT
CDR3: CASSAWTANNSPLHF

D: TRBD1
J: TRBJ1-6
size: many
length: 13
V: TRBV20-1
DNA: TGCAGTGCGCGGACAGGGGTAAATTCACCCCTCCACTTT
CDR3: CSARTGVNSPLHF

D: -
J: TRBJ1-4
size: -
length: 15
V: TRBV5-1
DNA: TGCGCCAGCAGCAAACAGGGATGGTCTAATGAAAAACTGTTTTTT
CDR3: CASSKQGWSNEKLFF

D: TRBD2
J: TRBJ2-1
size: -
length: 15
V: TRBV10-3
DNA: TGTGCCATCAGTGAGTCGACACTAGCGGGGAATGAGCAGTTCTTC
CDR3: CAISESTLAGNEQFF

D: -
J: TRBJ1-2
size: many
length: 15
V: TRBV14
DNA: TGTGCCAGCAGCCAGACCTTTGCGGGGTCTAATGGCTACACCTTC
CDR3: CASSQTFAGSNGYTF

D: -
J: TRBJ2-7
size: few
length: 15
V: TRBV29-1
DNA: TGCAGCGTTGAAGTTCGAGGCCAGAGCTCCTACGAGCAGTACTTC
CDR3: CSVEVRGQSSYEQYF

D: TRBD1
J: TRBJ1-1
size: -
length: 15
V: TRBV6-6
DNA: TGTGCCAGCAGAATACCCGGGACAGAGAACACTGAAGCTTTCTTT
CDR3: CASRIPGTENTEAFF

D: -
J: TRBJ1-2
size: -
length: 14
V: TRBV7-2
DNA: TGTGCCAGCAGCTTCCTAGGCGGGGACTATGGCTACACCTTC
CDR3: CASSFLGGDYGYTF

D: -
J: TRBJ2-3
size: few
length: 16
V: TRBV9
DNA: TGTGCCAGCAGCGTAGGACTAACTTCTAGCACAGATACGCAGTATTTT
CDR3: CASSVGLTSSTDTQYF

D: -
J: TRBJ2-7
size: -
length: 14
V: TRBV7-2
DNA: TGTGCCAGCAGCCAACGACGGGATACCCACGAGCAGTACTTC
CDR3: CASSQRRDTHEQYF

D: TRBD2
J: TRBJ2-1
size: -
length: 19
V: TRBV7-2
DNA: TGTGCCAGCAGCTTAGGTGGGACTAGCGTCGACTTTTCCTACAATGAGCAGTTCTTC
CDR3: CASSLGGTSVDFSYNEQFF

D: TRBD2
J: TRBJ2-3
size: few
length: 17
V: TRBV2
DNA: TGTGCCAGCAGTGAGAGTACTAGCGGGGGCCACACAGATACGCAGTATTTT
CDR3: CASSESTSGGHTDTQYF

D: -
J: TRBJ1-4
size: -
length: 13
V: TRBV7-9
DNA: TGTGCCAGCAGCCTGAGAAGCGACGAAAAACTGTTTTTT
CDR3: CASSLRSDEKLFF

D: TRBD2
J: TRBJ2-7
size: -
length: 15
V: TRBV27
DNA: TGTGCCAGCAGTTCCCCTAGCGGGCCCCGCTACGAGCAGTACTTC
CDR3: CASSSPSGPRYEQYF

D: -
J: TRBJ2-2
size: many
length: 15
V: TRBV20-1
DNA: TGCAGTGCCGCGGACGTAGTCAAAGACACCGGGGAGCTGTTTTTT
CDR3: CSAADVVKDTGELFF

D: TRBD1
J: TRBJ1-6
size: many
length: 15
V: TRBV5-1
DNA: TGCGCCAGCAGCTTCCTCTACAGGGGTTGGTCACCCCTCCACTTT
CDR3: CASSFLYRGWSPLHF

D: -
J: TRBJ1-1
size: many
length: 15
V: TRBV13
DNA: TGTGCCAGCAGCCCCCTTAGGGGGAAGAACACTGAAGCTTTCTTT
CDR3: CASSPLRGKNTEAFF

D: TRBD1
J: TRBJ1-1
size: -
length: 17
V: TRBV10-3
DNA: TGTGCCATCAGTGGTGGCTATTTGGGACAGGGAAACACTGAAGCTTTCTTT
CDR3: CAISGGYLGQGNTEAFF

D: TRBD1
J: TRBJ1-3
size: few
length: 14
V: TRBV6-5
DNA: TGTGCCAGCGGGGACAGCCCCTCTGGAAACACCATATATTTT
CDR3: CASGDSPSGNTIYF

D: -
J: TRBJ1-3
size: many
length: 15
V: TRBV18
DNA: TGTGCCAGCTCACCACCGTCGAGGATAAGAAACACCATATATTTT
CDR3: CASSPPSRIRNTIYF

D: TRBD1
J: TRBJ1-3
size: -
length: 14
V: TRBV29-1
DNA: TGCAGCGTTGGGGCGCAGGGGGCTGGAAACACCATATATTTT
CDR3: CSVGAQGAGNTIYF

D: -
J: TRBJ2-3
size: -
length: 14
V: TRBV7-2
DNA: TGTGCCAGCAGCTGGAAGCGGGGCACAGATACGCAGTATTTT
CDR3: CASSWKRGTDTQYF

D: TRBD1
J: TRBJ1-5
size: many
length: 15
V: TRBV3-1
DNA: TGTGCCAGCAGCCACGGACAGGTGAGCAATCAGCCCCAGCATTTT
CDR3: CASSHGQVSNQPQHF

D: TRBD1
J: TRBJ2-7
size: -
length: 15
V: TRBV5-6
DNA: TGTGCCAGCAGCCGTCTAGGCACAGGGGCCTACGAGCAGTACTTC
CDR3: CASSRLGTGAYEQYF

D: -
J: TRBJ1-1
size: many
length: 12
V: TRBV21-1
DNA: TGTGCCAGCAGGGGGGGGCACAGTGAAGCTTTCTTT
CDR3: CASRGGHSEAFF

D: -
J: TRBJ1-4
size: few
length: 15
V: TRBV4-3
DNA: TGCGCCAGCAGCCCTCTGGGTTCAACTAATGAAAAACTGTTTTTT
CDR3: CASSPLGSTNEKLFF